There are a few counts of the clone carrying this T cell receptor (beta chain). No antigen is known for it. These data are taken from a study of T cell repertoires in cytomegalovirus infection. In the study overall: HLA-C-restricted CMV epitopes, recently identified, and well-studied HLA-B-restricted ones were used by the study. Both a matching HLA type and CMV infection were indicated by public TCR beta signatures.

The CDR3 length is 16 residues. In germline, CDR1 is ENHRY, CDR2 SYGVKD. V lost 4 bases and J lost 2; bases outside the gene matches: 3. Using its own MiXCR run on the reads, TCRdb lists one record per CDR3 protein. Here the sample spans around 540,000 distinct CDR3 sequences, about 33% being singletons. Whole-study results and caveats: HLA-C-restricted CMV clonotypes gave the most frequent clonotype in two of eight donors.

The sample consisted of cultured PBMCs, taken from culture after CMV antigen stimulation. This TCR came from a human donor in good health (CMV status not recorded). Some clones in this sample may be carry-over from other donors' samples. This chain joins TRBV10-3 and TRBJ2-1; 12 positions match TRBD2. CDR3 bases: TGTGCCATCAGTGGGGCTAGCGGGAGGGCCTACAATGAGCAGTTCTTC. This translates into CAISGASGRAYNEQFF.